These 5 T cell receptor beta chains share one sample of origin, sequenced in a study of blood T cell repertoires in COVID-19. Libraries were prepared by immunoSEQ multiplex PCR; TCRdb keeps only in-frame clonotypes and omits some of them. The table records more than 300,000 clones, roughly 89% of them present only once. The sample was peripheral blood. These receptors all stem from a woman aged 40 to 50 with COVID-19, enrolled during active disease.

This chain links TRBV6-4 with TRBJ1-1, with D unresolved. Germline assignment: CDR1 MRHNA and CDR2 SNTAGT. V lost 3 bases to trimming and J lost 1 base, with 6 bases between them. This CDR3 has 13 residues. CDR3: CASSETANTEAFF. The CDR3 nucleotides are TGTGCCAGCAGTGAAACTGCGAACACTGAAGCTTTCTTT.

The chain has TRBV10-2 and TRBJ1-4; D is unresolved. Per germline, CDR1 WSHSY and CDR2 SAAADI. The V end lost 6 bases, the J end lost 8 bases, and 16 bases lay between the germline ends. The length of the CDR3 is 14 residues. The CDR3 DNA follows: TGCGCCAGCAGCCCTAGGAGCCCCCGGGAAAAACTGTTTTTT. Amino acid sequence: CASSPRSPREKLFF.

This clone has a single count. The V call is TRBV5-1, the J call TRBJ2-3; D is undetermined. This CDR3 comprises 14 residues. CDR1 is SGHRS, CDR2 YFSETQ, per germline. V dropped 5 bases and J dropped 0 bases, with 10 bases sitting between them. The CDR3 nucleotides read TGCGCCAGCAGGTTTGGCCCTAGCACAGATACGCAGTATTTT. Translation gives CASRFGPSTDTQYF. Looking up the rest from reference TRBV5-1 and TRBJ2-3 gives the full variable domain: KAGVTQTPRYLIKTRGQQVTLSCSPISGHRSVSWYQQTPGQGLQFLFEYFSETQRNKGNFPGRFSGRQFSNSRSEMNVSTLELGDSALYLCASRFGPSTDTQYFGPGTRLTVL.

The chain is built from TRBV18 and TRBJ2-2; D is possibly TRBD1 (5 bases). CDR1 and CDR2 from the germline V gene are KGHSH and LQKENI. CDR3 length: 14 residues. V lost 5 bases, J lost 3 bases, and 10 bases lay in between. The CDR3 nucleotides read TGTGCCAGCTCATCATTACAGGACACCGGGGAGCTGTTTTTT. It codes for CASSSLQDTGELFF.

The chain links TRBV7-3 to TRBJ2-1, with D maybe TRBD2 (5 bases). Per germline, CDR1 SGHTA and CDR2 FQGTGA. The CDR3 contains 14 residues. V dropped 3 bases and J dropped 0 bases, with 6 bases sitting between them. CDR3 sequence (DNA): TGTGCCAGCAGCTTGGGGAGCTCCTACAATGAGCAGTTCTTC. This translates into CASSLGSSYNEQFF. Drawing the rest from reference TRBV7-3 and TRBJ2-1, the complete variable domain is GAGVSQTPSNKVTEKGKYVELRCDPISGHTALYWYRQSLGQGPEFLIYFQGTGAADDSGLPNDRFFAVRPEGSVSTLKIQRTERGDSAVYLCASSLGSSYNEQFFGPGTRLTVL.